The entry below gives a single T cell receptor beta chain sequence along with its context. Its matching antigen is unknown. The germline V gene encodes CDR1 SQVTM and CDR2 ANQGSEA. CDR3 length: 15 residues. The V end lost 2 bases, the J end lost 1 base, and 14 bases lay between the germline ends. These data come from a study of radiotherapy plus CTLA-4 blockade in lung cancer. The repertoire was sequenced with immunoSEQ multiplex PCR; TCRdb's copy has only in-frame clones and lacks some. The profile covers about 80,000 clones, with around 87% appearing a single time and over 0.85% taken by the ten largest. Study-wide results and limits: Response, reportedly, was best predicted by interferon-beta along with early blood T cell clone dynamics.

The TCR sequence derives from a human donor with non-small cell lung cancer who had stable disease on radiotherapy plus ipilimumab. The sequencing here drew on peripheral blood, taken from a patient treated with radiotherapy plus ipilimumab. J is TRBJ2-5 and V is TRBV29-1; a weak D match, TRBD1 (6 bases). As DNA, the CDR3 is TGCAGCGTTGAATGGTGGACAGCTCCCCAAGAGACCCAGTACTTC. Translated: CSVEWWTAPQETQYF.